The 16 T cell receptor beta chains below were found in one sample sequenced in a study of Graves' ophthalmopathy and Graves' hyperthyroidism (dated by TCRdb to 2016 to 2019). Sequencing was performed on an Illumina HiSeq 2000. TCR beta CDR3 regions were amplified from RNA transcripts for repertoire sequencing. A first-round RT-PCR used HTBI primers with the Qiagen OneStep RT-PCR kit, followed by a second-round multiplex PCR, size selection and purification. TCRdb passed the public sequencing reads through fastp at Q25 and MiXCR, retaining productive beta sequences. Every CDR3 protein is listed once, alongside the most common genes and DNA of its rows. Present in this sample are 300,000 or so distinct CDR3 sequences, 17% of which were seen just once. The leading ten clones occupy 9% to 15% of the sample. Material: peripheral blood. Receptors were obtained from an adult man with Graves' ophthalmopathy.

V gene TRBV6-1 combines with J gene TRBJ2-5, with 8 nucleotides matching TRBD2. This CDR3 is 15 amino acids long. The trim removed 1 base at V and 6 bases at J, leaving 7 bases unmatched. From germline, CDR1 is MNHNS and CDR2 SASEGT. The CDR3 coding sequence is TGTGCCAGCAGTGAAGGCCCTAGCGGGCGACAGACCCAGTACTTC. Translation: CASSEGPSGRQTQYF.

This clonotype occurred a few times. Here the CDR3 reads CASSEAREIAEVQETQYF. The CDR3 DNA follows: TGTGCCAGCAGTGAAGCGCGAGAAATAGCGGAGGTACAAGAGACCCAGTACTTC. The chain carries TRBV6-1 and TRBJ2-5; perhaps TRBD2 as D (6 bases). The CDR3 runs 18 residues. The germline CDR1 and CDR2 sequences are MNHNS and SASEGT. V gave up 0 bases and J gave up 2 bases, with 19 bases separating them.

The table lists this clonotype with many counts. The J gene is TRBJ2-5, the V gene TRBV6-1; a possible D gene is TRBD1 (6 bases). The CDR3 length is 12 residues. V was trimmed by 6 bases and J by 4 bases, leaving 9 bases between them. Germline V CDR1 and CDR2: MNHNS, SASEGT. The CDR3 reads CASSRGRETQYF. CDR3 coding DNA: TGTGCCAGCAGCAGGGGCAGAGAGACCCAGTACTTC.

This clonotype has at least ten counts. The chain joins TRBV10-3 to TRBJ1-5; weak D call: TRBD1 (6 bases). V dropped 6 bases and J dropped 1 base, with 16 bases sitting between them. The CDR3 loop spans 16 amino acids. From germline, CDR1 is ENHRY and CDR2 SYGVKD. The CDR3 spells CAISPDRPTSNQPQHF. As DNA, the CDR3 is TGTGCCATCAGCCCCGACAGGCCGACGAGCAATCAGCCCCAGCATTTT.

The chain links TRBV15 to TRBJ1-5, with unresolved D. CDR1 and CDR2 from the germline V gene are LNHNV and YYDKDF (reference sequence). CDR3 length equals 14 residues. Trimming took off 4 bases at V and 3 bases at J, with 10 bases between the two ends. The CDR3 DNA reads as TGTGCCACCAGCAACGGGAGGAACAATCAGCCCCAGCATTTT. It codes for CATSNGRNNQPQHF.

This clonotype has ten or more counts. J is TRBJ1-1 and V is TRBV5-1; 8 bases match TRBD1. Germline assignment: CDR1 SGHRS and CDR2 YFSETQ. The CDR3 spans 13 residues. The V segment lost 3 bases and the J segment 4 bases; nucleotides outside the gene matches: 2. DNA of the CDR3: TGCGCCAGCAGCTCGACAGGGGTCACTGAAGCTTTCTTT. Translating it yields CASSSTGVTEAFF.

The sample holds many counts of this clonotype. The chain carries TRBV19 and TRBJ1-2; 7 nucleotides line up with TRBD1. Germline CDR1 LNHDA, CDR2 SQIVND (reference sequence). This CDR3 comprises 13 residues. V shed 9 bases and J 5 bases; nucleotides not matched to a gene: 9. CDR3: CASTGVRGYGYTF. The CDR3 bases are TGTGCCAGCACAGGGGTCCGGGGTTATGGCTACACCTTC. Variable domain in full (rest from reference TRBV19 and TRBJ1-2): DGGITQSPKYLFRKEGQNVTLSCEQNLNHDAMYWYRQDPGQGLRLIYYSQIVNDFQKGDIAEGYSVSREKKESFPLTVTSAQKNPTAFYLCASTGVRGYGYTFGSGTRLTVV.

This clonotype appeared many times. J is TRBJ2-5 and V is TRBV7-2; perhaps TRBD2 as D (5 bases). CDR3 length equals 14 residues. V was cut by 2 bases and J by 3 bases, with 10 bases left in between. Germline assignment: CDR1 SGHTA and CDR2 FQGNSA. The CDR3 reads CASSLREGEETQYF. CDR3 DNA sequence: TGTGCCAGCAGCTTACGAGAGGGTGAAGAGACCCAGTACTTC.

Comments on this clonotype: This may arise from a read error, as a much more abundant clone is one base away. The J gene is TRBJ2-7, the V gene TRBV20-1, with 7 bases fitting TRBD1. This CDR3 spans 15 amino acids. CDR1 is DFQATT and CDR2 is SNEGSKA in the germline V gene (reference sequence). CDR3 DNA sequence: TGCACTGTTATCTCAGGCGACAGGGTATCCTACGAGCAGTACTTC. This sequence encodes CTVISGDRVSYEQYF.

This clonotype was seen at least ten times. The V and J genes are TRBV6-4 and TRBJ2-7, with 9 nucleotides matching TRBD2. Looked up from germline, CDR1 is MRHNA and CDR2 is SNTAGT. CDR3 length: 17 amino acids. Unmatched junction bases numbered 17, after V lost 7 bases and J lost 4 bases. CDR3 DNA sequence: TGTGCCAGCACAGTGACCCCCCCGACTAGCGGAGTATACGAGCAGTACTTC. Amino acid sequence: CASTVTPPTSGVYEQYF.

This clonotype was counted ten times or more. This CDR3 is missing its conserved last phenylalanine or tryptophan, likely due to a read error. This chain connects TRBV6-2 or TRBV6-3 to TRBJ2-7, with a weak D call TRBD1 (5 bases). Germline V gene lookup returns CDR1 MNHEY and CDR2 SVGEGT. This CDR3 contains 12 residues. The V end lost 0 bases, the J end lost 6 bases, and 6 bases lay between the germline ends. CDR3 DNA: TGTGCCAGCAGTTACTCGACAGCCGAGCAGTACCTC. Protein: CASSYSTAEQYL.

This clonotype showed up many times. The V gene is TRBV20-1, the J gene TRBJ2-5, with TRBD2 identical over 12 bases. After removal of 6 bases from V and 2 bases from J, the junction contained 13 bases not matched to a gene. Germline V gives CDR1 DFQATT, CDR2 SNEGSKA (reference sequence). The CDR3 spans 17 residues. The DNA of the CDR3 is TGCAGTGCCATTGGCGGGGGACTAGCGGGCCTACAAGAGACCCAGTACTTC. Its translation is CSAIGGGLAGLQETQYF.

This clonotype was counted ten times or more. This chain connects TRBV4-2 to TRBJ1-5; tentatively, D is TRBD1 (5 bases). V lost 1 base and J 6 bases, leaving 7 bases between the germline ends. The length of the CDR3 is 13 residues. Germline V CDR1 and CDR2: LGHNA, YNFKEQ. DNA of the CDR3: TGTGCCAGCAGCCAAGTTGGGGGTCAGCCCCAGCATTTT. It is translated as CASSQVGGQPQHF.

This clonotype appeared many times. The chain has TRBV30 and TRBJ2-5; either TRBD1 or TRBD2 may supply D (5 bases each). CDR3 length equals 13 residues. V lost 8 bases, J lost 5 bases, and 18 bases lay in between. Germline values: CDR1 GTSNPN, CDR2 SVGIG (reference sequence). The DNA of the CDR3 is TGTGCCCAATCTACTAGGGGCCGGGAGACCCAGTACTTC. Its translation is CAQSTRGRETQYF.

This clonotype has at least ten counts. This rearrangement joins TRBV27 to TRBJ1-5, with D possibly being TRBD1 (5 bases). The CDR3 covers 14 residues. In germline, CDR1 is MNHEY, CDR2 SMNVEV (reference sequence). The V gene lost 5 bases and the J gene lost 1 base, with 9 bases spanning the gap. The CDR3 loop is CASSNGGSNQPQHF. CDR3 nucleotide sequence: TGTGCCAGCAGTAATGGGGGGAGCAATCAGCCCCAGCATTTT.

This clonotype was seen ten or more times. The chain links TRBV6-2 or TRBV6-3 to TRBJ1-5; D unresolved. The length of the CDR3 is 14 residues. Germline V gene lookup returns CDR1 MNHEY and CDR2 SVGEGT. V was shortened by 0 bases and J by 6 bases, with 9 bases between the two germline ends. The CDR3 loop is CASSYSHEAQPQHF. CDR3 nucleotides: TGTGCCAGCAGTTACTCGCACGAGGCTCAGCCCCAGCATTTT.